The present entry profiles one TCR beta chain with its context. This sample was taken from a study of T cell changes during pregnancy in multiple sclerosis. The CDR3 is made up of 13 amino acids. Germline CDR1 and CDR2: SGHTA and FQGNSA. Trimming cost V 6 bases and J 5 bases, with 14 bases left between them. Profiling relied on immunoSEQ multiplex PCR, and the TCRdb table lists in-frame clones only, not all of them. This sample has some 60,000 clones, with about nine tenths found just once. Sample: CD4+ T cells from peripheral blood mononuclear cells, taken in the first trimester of pregnancy. This clonotype originated in a female donor with multiple sclerosis, enrolled in a pregnancy study. This sequence joins TRBV7-2 and TRBJ2-7, with D perhaps matching TRBD2 (5 bases). CDR3 amino acids: CASRQERPNEQYF. CDR3 coding DNA: TGTGCCAGCAGGCAAGAGCGGCCTAACGAGCAGTACTTC. Full variable domain (missing parts from reference TRBV7-2 and TRBJ2-7): GAGVSQSPSNKVTEKGKDVELRCDPISGHTALYWYRQSLGQGLEFLIYFQGNSAPDKSGLPSDRFSAERTGGSVSTLTIQRTQQEDSAVYLCASRQERPNEQYFGPGTRLTVT.